This passage covers 20 T cell receptor beta chains from one sample sequenced in a study of T cell responses to AZD1222 COVID-19 vaccine. Assay used: immunoSEQ multiplex PCR; TCRdb lists only in-frame clones, some missing. The sample has just over 80,000 clones, about 87% seen once. The source was peripheral blood, collected on day 0 of AZD1222 vaccination. The receptors stem from an adult in good health.

The genes are TRBV25-1 and TRBJ1-2; D is unresolved. V was trimmed by 3 bases and J by 4 bases, leaving 12 bases between them. Germline assignment: CDR1 MGHDK and CDR2 SYGVNS. The CDR3 is made up of 14 amino acids. For the CDR3, the DNA is TGTGCCAGCAGTGATAACGCCAGGTCCTATGGCTACACCTTC. This sequence encodes CASSDNARSYGYTF.

The rearrangement links TRBV12-3 or TRBV12-4 to TRBJ2-5, with TRBD1 matching 7 bases. V was pared by 6 bases and J by 1 base, with 2 bases of the junction left unmatched. The CDR3 contains 13 residues. Here the CDR3 reads CASRGDSQETQYF. For the CDR3, the DNA is TGTGCCAGCAGGGGGGACAGCCAAGAGACCCAGTACTTC.

V and J are TRBV4-1 and TRBJ1-1; the D gene is possibly TRBD1 (6 bases). Germline V CDR1 and CDR2: MGHRA, YSYEKL. Trimming removed 3 bases at V and 0 bases at J, with 11 bases between. The CDR3 has 15 amino acids. The CDR3 DNA follows: TGCGCCAGCAGCCAGGCCGGGACACTGAACACTGAAGCTTTCTTT. It yields the protein CASSQAGTLNTEAFF.

The chain joins TRBV5-6 to TRBJ2-2; D is undetermined. With 0 bases removed from V and 5 bases from J, the gap between germline ends came to 5 bases. Germline V CDR1 and CDR2: SGHDT, YYEEEE. This CDR3 contains 13 residues. The CDR3 coding sequence is TGTGCCAGCAGCTTGGTCGGGACCGGGGAGCTGTTTTTT. It yields the protein CASSLVGTGELFF.

Note on this clone: The sample carries other DNA sequences with the same CDR3. The rearrangement uses TRBV3-1 (or the pseudogene TRBV3-2) and TRBJ1-5; D is ambiguous. This CDR3 is 13 amino acids long. Germline V CDR1 and CDR2: LGHDT, YNNKEL (reference sequence). V shed 4 bases and J shed 1 base, with 5 bases lying between them. CDR3 in DNA: TGTGCCAGCAGCCGACAAAGCAATCAGCCCCAGCATTTT. Protein product: CASSRQSNQPQHF.

V usage is TRBV6-5 and J usage is TRBJ2-5; 10 bases are shared with TRBD1. The V gene's germline CDR1 is MNHEY and CDR2 SVGAGI. Trimming took 7 bases from V and 5 from J; bases not matched to a gene: 7. The CDR3 is made up of 14 amino acids. This CDR3 reads CASIPTGGGETQYF. CDR3 nucleotides: TGTGCCAGCATCCCGACAGGGGGCGGCGAGACCCAGTACTTC.

The chain joins TRBV5-8 to TRBJ1-6; no clear D gene. V was shortened by 3 bases and J by 5 bases, with 15 bases between the two germline ends. This CDR3 spans 16 amino acids. The V gene's germline CDR1 is SGHTS and CDR2 YDEGEE. For the CDR3, the DNA is TGTGCCAGCAGCTACCGGCCGGCCCACGATAATTCACCCCTCCACTTT. Its protein product is CASSYRPAHDNSPLHF.

V is TRBV6-6 and J is TRBJ2-7; 9 bases match TRBD1. CDR3 length equals 14 residues. The germline V gene has CDR1 MNHNY and CDR2 SVGAGI (reference sequence). The V segment lost 5 bases and the J segment 4 bases; nucleotides outside the gene matches: 6. The CDR3: CASSRQGVGYEQYF. The DNA for the CDR3 is TGTGCCAGCAGTCGACAGGGGGTTGGATACGAGCAGTACTTC.

The gene calls are TRBV10-2 and TRBJ2-1; 9 bases match TRBD2. The CDR3 runs to 16 residues. V was clipped by 4 bases and J by 5 bases; unmatched bases: 9. Germline V gene sequence: CDR1 WSHSY, CDR2 SAAADI. CDR3 residues: CASSALGSGGNNEQFF. CDR3 nucleotide sequence: TGCGCCAGCAGTGCCCTGGGTAGCGGGGGCAACAATGAGCAGTTCTTC.

This rearrangement joins TRBV21-1 to TRBJ2-3; the table gives TRBD2 as D, unverified against the DNA. TRBV21-1 is a pseudogene segment. The CDR3 is made up of 16 amino acids. This CDR3 is CASSTVGRGRPDTQYF. The DNA for the CDR3 is TGTGCCAGCAGCACCGTCGGGCGGGGGAGACCAGATACGCAGTATTTT.

The V and J genes are TRBV19 and TRBJ1-5, with D maybe TRBD1 (6 bases). CDR1 LNHDA and CDR2 SQIVND come from the germline V gene (reference sequence). Trimming took off 9 bases at V and 2 bases at J, with 17 bases between the two ends. This CDR3 is 15 amino acids long. The CDR3 reads CASLKRGNGNQPQHF. The CDR3 region has the DNA TGTGCCAGCCTGAAGAGGGGGAATGGCAATCAGCCCCAGCATTTT.

This clone was found once. V usage is TRBV12-5 and J usage is TRBJ1-5; the D gene is possibly TRBD1 (6 bases). With 4 bases removed from V and 5 bases from J, the gap between germline ends came to 9 bases. CDR1 and CDR2 (germline): LGHNT, FRNRAP. This CDR3 comprises 13 residues. Here the CDR3 reads CASGWGQDQPQHF. The CDR3 DNA follows: TGTGCTAGTGGTTGGGGGCAAGATCAGCCCCAGCATTTT.

This chain joins TRBV5-4 and TRBJ2-1; 8 bases align to TRBD2. Germline lookup yields CDR1 SGHNT and CDR2 YYREEE (reference sequence). V was pared by 2 bases and J by 6 bases, with 4 bases of the junction left unmatched. CDR3 length equals 14 residues. In nucleotides, the CDR3 is TGTGCCAGCAGCTTCTTAGCGGGGAGCAATGAGCAGTTCTTC. It encodes CASSFLAGSNEQFF.

The rearrangement uses TRBV29-1 and TRBJ1-2; D is unclear. The germline CDR1 and CDR2 sequences are SQVTM and ANQGSEA. V was shortened by 1 base and J by 8 bases, with 11 bases between the two germline ends. The CDR3 runs 12 residues. CDR3 sequence: CSVEGAGAGYTF. CDR3 in DNA: TGCAGCGTTGAAGGGGCAGGTGCCGGCTACACCTTC. Looking up the rest from reference TRBV29-1 and TRBJ1-2 gives the full variable domain: SAVISQKPSRDICQRGTSLTIQCQVDSQVTMMFWYRQQPGQSLTLIATANQGSEATYESGFVIDKFPISRPNLTFSTLTVSNMSPEDSSIYLCSVEGAGAGYTFGSGTRLTVV.

The rearrangement joins TRBV15 to TRBJ2-7, with D perhaps matching TRBD1 (6 bases). The CDR3 has 16 amino acids. Trimming pared 3 bases from V and 1 base from J, leaving 16 bases between. CDR1 is LNHNV and CDR2 is YYDKDF in the germline V gene (reference sequence). CDR3 loop: CATSSDRRRLSYEQYF. In nucleotides, the CDR3 is TGTGCCACCAGCAGTGACAGGAGGCGCTTATCCTACGAGCAGTACTTC.

The rearrangement joins TRBV30 to TRBJ1-2, with D perhaps TRBD1 (6 bases). Per germline, CDR1 GTSNPN and CDR2 SVGIG (reference sequence). The CDR3 length is 12 residues. The germline V and J ends were trimmed by 2 bases and 7 bases, with 11 bases remaining between them. CDR3 DNA sequence: TGTGCCTGGAGTTCCGGACAGCGTGGCTACACCTTC. It codes for CAWSSGQRGYTF.

V is TRBV11-2 and J is TRBJ1-6; D unclear. The V gene lost 5 bases and the J gene lost 9 bases, with 11 bases spanning the gap. Germline V gene lookup returns CDR1 SGHAT and CDR2 FQNNGV. This CDR3 has 13 residues. The CDR3 spells CASSPRPSSPLHF. CDR3 nucleotides: TGTGCCAGCAGCCCCAGACCGAGTTCACCCCTCCACTTT. Variable domain in full (rest from reference TRBV11-2 and TRBJ1-6): EAGVAQSPRYKIIEKRQSVAFWCNPISGHATLYWYQQILGQGPKLLIQFQNNGVVDDSQLPKDRFSAERLKGVDSTLKIQPAKLEDSAVYLCASSPRPSSPLHFGNGTRLTVT.

The rearrangement uses TRBV7-2 and TRBJ1-1; D unclear. The CDR3 is made up of 15 amino acids. CDR1 is SGHTA, CDR2 FQGNSA, per germline. With 4 bases removed from V and 1 base from J, the gap between germline ends came to 13 bases. CDR3 region: CASSSSWERNTEAFF. As DNA, the CDR3 is TGTGCCAGCAGCTCCTCCTGGGAAAGGAACACTGAAGCTTTCTTT.

The chain joins TRBV13 to TRBJ1-2; the match to TRBD1 covers 9 bases. The length of the CDR3 is 20 residues. Losses at the gene ends were 1 base for V and 4 bases for J; bases not matched to a gene: 19. The germline CDR1 and CDR2 sequences are PRHDT and FYEKMQ (reference sequence). CDR3 DNA: TGTGCCAGCAGCTTAGTCGGTCTTAGGACAGGGGCCCTAGGGGGCTATGGCTACACCTTC. It specifies CASSLVGLRTGALGGYGYTF.

The chain couples TRBV12-5 to TRBJ1-6, with TRBD1 identical over 7 bases. Germline V gene data show CDR1 as LGHNT and CDR2 as FRNRAP. The CDR3 sequence is 17 residues long. With 6 bases clipped from V and 0 bases from J, the junction kept 8 bases outside the gene matches. In nucleotides, the CDR3 is TGTGCTAGTGGCCGCCAAGGGGGCAGCTCCTATAATTCACCCCTCCACTTT. Translated: CASGRQGGSSYNSPLHF.